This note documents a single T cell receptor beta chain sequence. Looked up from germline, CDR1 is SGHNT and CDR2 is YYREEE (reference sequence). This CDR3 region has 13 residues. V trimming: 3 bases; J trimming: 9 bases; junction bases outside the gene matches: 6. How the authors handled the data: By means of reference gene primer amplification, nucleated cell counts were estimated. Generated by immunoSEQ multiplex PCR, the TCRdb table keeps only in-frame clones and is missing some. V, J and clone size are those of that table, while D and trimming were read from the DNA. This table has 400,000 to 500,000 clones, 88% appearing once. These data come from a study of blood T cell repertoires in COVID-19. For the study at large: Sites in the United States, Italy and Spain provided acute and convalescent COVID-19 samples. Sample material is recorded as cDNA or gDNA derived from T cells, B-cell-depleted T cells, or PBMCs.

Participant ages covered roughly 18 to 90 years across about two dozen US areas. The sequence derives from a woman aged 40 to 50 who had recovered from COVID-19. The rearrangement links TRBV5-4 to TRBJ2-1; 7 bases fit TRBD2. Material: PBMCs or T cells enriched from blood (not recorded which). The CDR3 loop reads CASSSWTRGEQFF. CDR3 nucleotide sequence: TGTGCCAGCAGCTCATGGACTAGAGGTGAGCAGTTCTTC.